These T cell receptor beta chains were read from a single sample in a study of beta chain features in type 1 diabetes. Using immunoSEQ multiplex PCR, the repertoire was profiled, and TCRdb retains in-frame clones only, with some absent. The sample consists of about 340,000 clones, about a tenth of them appearing once. Sequenced: central memory CD4+ T cells from blood. The receptors were sampled from a man under 40 with type 1 diabetes. Both conserved end residues are part of each CDR3. Each record gives: J gene, D gene, clone size, V gene, CDR3 DNA, CDR3 protein. D genes are given only for firm matches. The size field is filled for only some rows; it gives once, few, many or a size class.

TRBJ1-2,.,.,TRBV18,TGTGCCAGCTCACAAGGGATTAACTATGGCTACACCTTC,CASSQGINYGYTF
TRBJ2-7,.,few,TRBV5-6,TGTGCCAGCAGCTTTTTCTACGAGCAGTACTTC,CASSFFYEQYF
TRBJ1-2,.,.,TRBV5-4,TGTGCCAGCAGAGAAACGGTTGACGGCCATGGCTACACCTTC,CASRETVDGHGYTF
TRBJ2-5,TRBD2,.,TRBV7-9,TGTGCCAGCAGCACCTTAGCGGGGGGGCAGAGGACCCAGTACTTC,CASSTLAGGQRTQYF
TRBJ1-2,.,few,TRBV28,TGTGCCGACAGGAGCCCAAACTATGGCTACACCTTC,CADRSPNYGYTF
TRBJ1-1,TRBD1,many,TRBV10-3,TGTGCCATCAGACCCGGGACAGCGGGACAGGGCACTGAAGCTTTCTTT,CAIRPGTAGQGTEAFF
TRBJ1-3,.,.,TRBV5-1,TGCGCCAGCAGCGGAGGGACCAGCTCTGGAAACACCATATATTTT,CASSGGTSSGNTIYF
TRBJ2-1,TRBD1,.,TRBV18,TGTGCCAGCTCACCACAGATATCAGGGGGCCCTCGTAATGAGCAGTTCTTC,CASSPQISGGPRNEQFF
TRBJ1-4,.,few,TRBV7-2,TGTGCCAGCAGCTTAGTGGGAAGGGGGGCTAATGAAAAACTGTTTTTT,CASSLVGRGANEKLFF
TRBJ1-3,TRBD1,few,TRBV9,TGTGCCAGCAGCGTAGCAGGGGGGCACTCTGGAAACACCATATATTTT,CASSVAGGHSGNTIYF
TRBJ2-6,.,few,TRBV7-2,TGTGCCAGCAGCTTAGTCCGGTCTGGGGCCAACGTCCTGACTTTC,CASSLVRSGANVLTF
TRBJ2-5,.,.,TRBV7-2,TGTGCCAGCAGCTTCAACAGAGAGACCCAGTACTTC,CASSFNRETQYF
TRBJ1-1,.,few,TRBV30,TGTGCCTGGAGCCCGTCGTGGGGGGGAATCACTGAAGCTTTCTTT,CAWSPSWGGITEAFF
TRBJ2-1,TRBD2,.,TRBV30,TGTGCCTGGGTTAGCGGGGGGTCCTACAATGAGCAGTTCTTC,CAWVSGGSYNEQFF
TRBJ1-6,.,.,TRBV6-6,TGTGCCAGCAGTTACGGGGGGCTGGGTTCACCCCTCCACTTT,CASSYGGLGSPLHF
TRBJ1-1,TRBD1,few,TRBV25-1,TGTGCCAGCAGTTCAGGGGGCCGCACTGAAGCTTTCTTT,CASSSGGRTEAFF
TRBJ2-1,TRBD1,many,TRBV7-2,TGTGCCAGCAGCAGGGACAGGACCGGGACTGGTGAGCAGTTCTTC,CASSRDRTGTGEQFF
TRBJ2-4,.,.,TRBV29-1,TGCAGCGTTAAGCAGGGTACGGGCATTCAGTACTTC,CSVKQGTGIQYF
TRBJ2-5,TRBD2,.,TRBV9,TGTGCCAGCAGCGTCACACCGGGAGGTGGGACCCAGTACTTC,CASSVTPGGGTQYF
TRBJ2-5,.,.,TRBV14,TGTGCCAGCAGCCAATACCGGGCCCAAGAGACCCAGTACTTC,CASSQYRAQETQYF
TRBJ1-2,.,few,TRBV19,TGTGCCAGTAGTATTCTTAGTAATTTCGGCTACACCTTC,CASSILSNFGYTF
TRBJ2-7,.,few,TRBV19,TGTGCCAGTAGTCCCACCTCCGGGGCCCAGTACGAGCAGTACTTC,CASSPTSGAQYEQYF
TRBJ1-4,.,few,TRBV5-6,TGTGCCAGCACCTTGAGGAGTCTTACAACTAATGAAAAACTGTTTTTT,CASTLRSLTTNEKLFF
TRBJ1-5,.,few,TRBV6-1,TGTGCCAGCAGTGCGCCCATCGGTGATCAGCCCCAGCATTTT,CASSAPIGDQPQHF
TRBJ2-5,TRBD1,few,TRBV2,TGTGCCAGCAGCCGGGACAGCCAAGAGACCCAGTACTTC,CASSRDSQETQYF
TRBJ2-7,.,.,TRBV2,TGTGCCAGCAGGGACGGTTACTACGAGCAGTACTTC,CASRDGYYEQYF